This passage covers 30 T cell receptor beta chains from one sample sequenced in a study of T cell responses to AZD1222 COVID-19 vaccine. The protocol was immunoSEQ multiplex PCR, while the TCRdb copy is restricted to in-frame clones and leaves out a portion. Of about 130,000 clones in the sample, 70% to 90% were seen once. Sequenced here: peripheral blood, sampled on day 0 of AZD1222 vaccination. Receptors were obtained from an adult in good health.

With regard to this clone: The junction departs from germline at one end; a sequencing error may be responsible. The chain combines TRBV7-2 with TRBJ2-1, with 10 positions matching TRBD1. The CDR3 runs to 14 residues. Germline loops: CDR1 SGHTA, CDR2 FQGNSA. The chain's CDR3 is CASSLLGQGTVHLF. DNA for the CDR3: TGTGCCAGCAGCCTTCTGGGACAGGGGACCGTACACCTCTTC.

The gene calls are TRBV24-1 and TRBJ2-1, with 9 nucleotides matching TRBD1. Trimming at V came to 3 bases and at J to 0 bases, leaving 5 bases not matched to a gene. Germline lookup yields CDR1 KGHDR and CDR2 SFDVKD. The CDR3 loop spans 17 amino acids. The CDR3 DNA sequence: TGTGCCACCAGTGATCGGGACAGGGCTGGCTCCTACAATGAGCAGTTCTTC. It is translated as CATSDRDRAGSYNEQFF.

V usage is TRBV29-1 and J usage is TRBJ2-5, with 9 bases lining up with TRBD2. The germline gives CDR1 SQVTM, CDR2 ANQGSEA. The ends lost 5 bases at V and 5 bases at J; junction bases unmatched: 12. The CDR3 is 15 amino acids. The DNA for the CDR3 is TGCAGCGTTTCCCCCCGCGGGGGGGCTGTTGAGACCCAGTACTTC. This encodes CSVSPRGGAVETQYF.

The chain links TRBV28 to TRBJ2-7; D may correspond to TRBD1 or TRBD2 (5 bases each). Trimming pared 8 bases from V and 3 bases from J, leaving 11 bases between. The CDR3 is 12 amino acids. Germline CDR1 reads MDHEN; CDR2 reads SYDVKM. CDR3 protein: CASLGPSYEQYF. The CDR3 coding sequence is TGTGCCAGCCTGGGACCGAGCTACGAGCAGTACTTC.

This chain joins TRBV7-2 and TRBJ2-1, with a weak D call TRBD2 (6 bases). This CDR3 has 12 residues. V gave up 5 bases and J gave up 8 bases, with 10 bases separating them. Germline V gives CDR1 SGHTA, CDR2 FQGNSA. CDR3 residues: CASSRRGYEQFF. The CDR3 DNA sequence: TGTGCCAGCAGCCGTCGGGGGTATGAGCAGTTCTTC.

To note about this clone: The junction shows a germline mismatch at one end, possibly a read error. The V and J genes are TRBV7-7 and TRBJ2-3; D gene unclear. Looked up from germline, CDR1 is SSHAT and CDR2 is FNYEAQ (reference sequence). The CDR3 loop spans 14 amino acids. CDR3 loop: CASSLGTGYDTQYF. In nucleotides, the CDR3 is TGTGCTAGCAGCTTAGGTACTGGATATGATACGCAGTATTTT.

V is TRBV15 and J is TRBJ1-2; 9 positions agree with TRBD1. V dropped 6 bases and J dropped 8; count of bases not matched to a gene: 13. Germline-derived CDR1 and CDR2 are LNHNV and YYDKDF (reference sequence). This CDR3 spans 15 amino acids. The CDR3 region has the DNA TGTGCCACCAGTACTCCCGGGACAGGGACCGGCGGCTACACCTTC. Protein: CATSTPGTGTGGYTF. Based on the CDR3 plus reference TRBV15 and TRBJ1-2, the full variable domain is DAMVIQNPRYQVTQFGKPVTLSCSQTLNHNVMYWYQQKSSQAPKLLFHYYDKDFNNEADTPDNFQSRRPNTSFCFLDIRSPGLGDTAMYLCATSTPGTGTGGYTFGSGTRLTVV.

The chain recombines TRBV27 with TRBJ1-1; D is possibly TRBD1 (6 bases). The CDR3 loop spans 14 amino acids. The germline CDR1 and CDR2 sequences are MNHEY and SMNVEV (reference sequence). V shed 7 bases and J shed 1 base, with 13 bases lying between them. The CDR3 bases are TGTGCCAGCACCCTTTTCAGGGGGAACACTGAAGCTTTCTTT. Its protein is CASTLFRGNTEAFF.

The CDR3 nucleotides read TGTGCCAGCACCCTCGCACAGGGTACTGGCTACACCTTC. This sequence encodes CASTLAQGTGYTF. This chain links TRBV11-2 with TRBJ1-2; possibly TRBD1 for D (6 bases). Germline V gene sequence: CDR1 SGHAT, CDR2 FQNNGV. V was clipped by 7 bases and J by 7 bases, with 16 bases between them. The length of the CDR3 is 13 residues.

The genes are TRBV10-2 and TRBJ2-7; D uncertain. The ends were cut back, 6 bases at V and 3 bases at J, with 12 bases in the middle. Germline V CDR1 and CDR2: WSHSY, SAAADI. CDR3 size: 13 residues. This chain's CDR3 is CASRGLDGYEQYF. In nucleotides, the CDR3 is TGCGCCAGCAGGGGCCTTGACGGCTACGAGCAGTACTTC.

The V gene is TRBV5-1, the J gene TRBJ1-5, with no clear D. V lost 0 bases and J lost 3, with 7 bases in between. This CDR3 has 14 amino acids. The germline V gene has CDR1 SGHRS and CDR2 YFSETQ. The CDR3 DNA reads TGCGCCAGCAGCTTGGGGGAACACAATCAGCCCCAGCATTTT. Translation gives CASSLGEHNQPQHF.

This chain joins TRBV5-1 and TRBJ2-1, with no clear D. Between the trimmed V and J ends, which lost 1 base and 5 bases, there was a span of 10 bases. The CDR3 is made up of 14 amino acids. Germline-derived CDR1 and CDR2 are SGHRS and YFSETQ. The CDR3 reads CASSLWSANNEQFF. The CDR3 coding sequence is TGCGCCAGCAGCTTGTGGTCGGCGAACAATGAGCAGTTCTTC.

This chain's CDR3 is CASSVTGQGTTDTQYF. For the CDR3, the DNA is TGTGCCAGCAGTGTTACAGGACAGGGTACGACAGATACGCAGTATTTT. The rearrangement joins TRBV6-2 or TRBV6-3 to TRBJ2-3; 8 nucleotides match TRBD1. Germline CDR1 and CDR2: MNHEY and SVGEGT. This CDR3 is 16 amino acids long. With 5 bases clipped from V and 3 bases from J, the junction kept 10 bases outside the gene matches.

The chain has TRBV6-5 and TRBJ1-2, with D tentatively TRBD1 (5 bases). In germline, CDR1 is MNHEY, CDR2 SVGAGI. The CDR3 is 14 residues long. The V end was cut by 2 bases, the J end by 4 bases, with 11 bases between. CDR3 bases: TGTGCCAGCAGTTACACGGCAGGGCCCTATGGCTACACCTTC. Amino acids: CASSYTAGPYGYTF.

DNA of the CDR3: TGTGCCAGCAGACCCTCCGGGACACAGAGCTCCTACGAGCAGTACTTC. Translation: CASRPSGTQSSYEQYF. The chain is built from TRBV28 and TRBJ2-7; D possibly corresponds to TRBD1 (6 bases). V lost 6 bases, J lost 0 bases, and 18 bases lay in between. CDR3 length equals 16 residues. Germline loops: CDR1 MDHEN, CDR2 SYDVKM.

The chain couples TRBV7-2 to TRBJ1-1; TRBD1 might be the D (6 bases). Germline CDR1 SGHTA, CDR2 FQGNSA. Trimming took 6 bases from V and 11 from J, leaving 22 bases between them. The CDR3 is 14 residues long. In DNA form, the CDR3 reads TGTGCCAGCAGTATCGGGGGGGGCCTCGTTGACGCTTTCTTT. Protein product: CASSIGGGLVDAFF.

The genes are TRBV12-3 or TRBV12-4 and TRBJ2-7, with D unresolved. This CDR3 contains 13 residues. Trimming left V 3 bases short and J 2 bases short, with 8 bases between. CDR3 in amino acids: CASSLSQPYEQYF. CDR3 DNA sequence: TGTGCCAGCAGTTTGAGTCAGCCCTACGAGCAGTACTTC.

The rearrangement links TRBV28 to TRBJ2-3; the match to TRBD2 covers 7 bases. Germline assignment: CDR1 MDHEN and CDR2 SYDVKM. Trimming cost V 2 bases and J 2 bases; bases outside gene matches: 7. This CDR3 has 16 amino acids. CDR3 nucleotides: TGTGCCAGCAGTTTAGGCTGGGCGGGAGACACAGATACGCAGTATTTT. Its translation: CASSLGWAGDTDTQYF.

CDR3 DNA sequence: TGCGCCAGCAGCGGACAGGGGGCCAACACTGAAGCTTTCTTT. Protein: CASSGQGANTEAFF. The chain uses TRBV5-1 and TRBJ1-1; 11 bases are a match to TRBD1. Germline CDR1 is SGHRS and CDR2 is YFSETQ. V lost 4 bases, J lost 2 bases, and 1 base stayed unmatched. The CDR3 has 14 residues.

This clone has more than one count but fewer than ten. This sequence joins TRBV11-3 and TRBJ2-7; weak D call: TRBD1 (7 bases). This CDR3 has 14 residues. V was shortened by 5 bases and J by 2 bases, with 13 bases between the two germline ends. Germline V gives CDR1 SGHNT, CDR2 YENEEA. CDR3 bases: TGTGCCAGCAGCCCAGGGGGGCTAACCTACGAGCAGTACTTC. Translated, it gives CASSPGGLTYEQYF.

The genes are TRBV5-1 and TRBJ2-7; D possibly corresponds to TRBD1 (6 bases). CDR3 length: 14 residues. The germline V gene has CDR1 SGHRS and CDR2 YFSETQ. The V end was cut by 0 bases, the J end by 4 bases, with 11 bases between. Written as DNA, the CDR3 is TGCGCCAGCAGCTTGGCGGGGACACTATACGAGCAGTACTTC. It is translated as CASSLAGTLYEQYF.

The V call is TRBV5-1, the J call TRBJ1-3, with D possibly being TRBD1 (6 bases). V was trimmed by 1 base and J by 0 bases, leaving 8 bases between them. The CDR3 is 15 amino acids. Germline CDR1 is SGHRS and CDR2 is YFSETQ. DNA of the CDR3: TGCGCCAGCAGCTTGCAGGGGTCCTCTGGAAACACCATATATTTT. Translated, it gives CASSLQGSSGNTIYF.

V gene TRBV24-1 combines with J gene TRBJ1-4; 10 nucleotides align to TRBD1. This CDR3 has 16 residues. Germline CDR1 KGHDR, CDR2 SFDVKD. Losses at the gene ends were 3 bases for V and 5 bases for J; bases not matched to a gene: 5. In DNA, the CDR3 is TGTGCCACCAGTGATGCCGGGACAGGGGAGAATGAAAAACTGTTTTTT. Its protein product is CATSDAGTGENEKLFF.

The table lists this clone with a count of one. The V gene is TRBV4-1, the J gene TRBJ2-3, with unresolved D. V was shortened by 0 bases and J by 4 bases, with 8 bases between the two germline ends. The germline V gene encodes CDR1 MGHRA and CDR2 YSYEKL. The CDR3 loop spans 14 amino acids. The CDR3 loop reads CASSQDGRADTQYF. The DNA for the CDR3 is TGCGCCAGCAGCCAAGACGGGCGCGCAGATACGCAGTATTTT.

The V gene is TRBV6-5, the J gene TRBJ2-2; 7 bases are shared with TRBD1. Germline loops: CDR1 MNHEY, CDR2 SVGAGI. The CDR3 loop spans 15 amino acids. V shed 7 bases and J 7 bases; nucleotides not matched to a gene: 12. The CDR3 sequence is CASTISTGAVGELFF. The CDR3 nucleotides are TGTGCCAGCACCATCTCCACAGGGGCGGTCGGGGAGCTGTTTTTT.

This chain links TRBV2 with TRBJ2-5; D is ambiguous. With 5 bases removed from V and 2 bases from J, the gap between germline ends came to 9 bases. CDR3 length: 13 amino acids. The germline gives CDR1 SNHLY, CDR2 FYNNEI. DNA for the CDR3: TGTGCCAGCAGTCCCTATACACAAGAGACCCAGTACTTC. As protein: CASSPYTQETQYF.

The chain couples TRBV6-7 to TRBJ2-3; TRBD2 agrees at 13 bases. TRBV6-7 is sorted into the ORF group, with uncertain function. V lost 7 bases to trimming and J lost 0 bases; unmatched junction nucleotides: 16. The CDR3 has 20 residues. This chain's CDR3 is CASIRDPGLAGFTSTDTQYF. DNA of the CDR3: TGTGCCAGCATCCGCGACCCGGGACTAGCGGGGTTTACTAGCACAGATACGCAGTATTTT.

This clone was found a few times. The rearrangement links TRBV27 to TRBJ2-7; 8 positions agree with TRBD1. Germline CDR1 is MNHEY and CDR2 is SMNVEV (reference sequence). Trimming removed 5 bases from V and 2 bases from J; junction bases left unmatched: 2. The CDR3 loop spans 13 amino acids. CDR3 sequence reads: CASSRQGTYEQYF. The CDR3 region has the DNA TGTGCCAGCAGTAGACAGGGGACCTACGAGCAGTACTTC.

In DNA, the CDR3 is TGTGCCAGCAGCTCCATGGCAGGGGCCGGGTATGGCTACACCTTC. It is translated as CASSSMAGAGYGYTF. The rearrangement uses TRBV11-1 and TRBJ1-2; D may be TRBD1 (6 bases). V was trimmed by 4 bases and J by 5 bases, leaving 17 bases between them. CDR3 length equals 15 residues. The germline V gene encodes CDR1 SGHAT and CDR2 FQDESV (reference sequence). Full variable domain (outside the CDR3, taken from reference TRBV11-1 and TRBJ1-2): EAEVAQSPRYKITEKSQAVAFWCDPISGHATLYWYRQILGQGPELLVQFQDESVVDDSQLPKDRFSAERLKGVDSTLKIQPAELGDSAMYLCASSSMAGAGYGYTFGSGTRLTVV.

The chain couples TRBV24-1 to TRBJ1-4; TRBD1 agrees at 9 bases. This CDR3 contains 18 residues. The V segment lost 3 bases and the J segment 4 bases; nucleotides outside the gene matches: 11. The germline V gene has CDR1 KGHDR and CDR2 SFDVKD. CDR3 region: CATSDPDRGSLYNEKLFF. CDR3 DNA: TGTGCCACCAGTGATCCTGACAGGGGGTCCCTCTATAATGAAAAACTGTTTTTT.